These 22 T cell receptor beta chains came from one sample sequenced in a study of T cell changes during pregnancy in multiple sclerosis. Some clones are missing from TCRdb's copy, which holds only in-frame ones; the method was immunoSEQ multiplex PCR. The sample shows about 79,000 clones, around 90% of them seen only once. The sequencing used CD4+ T cells from peripheral blood mononuclear cells, collected in the second trimester of pregnancy. These receptors originate from a female donor with multiple sclerosis, enrolled in a pregnancy study.

The genes are TRBV9 and TRBJ2-3; TRBD1 aligns across 11 bases. In germline, CDR1 is SGDLS, CDR2 YYNGEE. The J segment lost 5 bases and the V segment lost 3 bases, leaving 5 bases of the junction unmatched. CDR3 length: 15 residues. The CDR3 region has the DNA TGTGCCAGCAGCGACCGGGACAGGGGGGTAGATACGCAGTATTTT. Amino acids: CASSDRDRGVDTQYF.

This clone was seen once. The chain recombines TRBV14 with TRBJ2-1; D might be TRBD2 (5 bases). V was trimmed by 8 bases and J by 2 bases, leaving 10 bases between them. Germline V CDR1 and CDR2: SGHDN, FVKESK. This CDR3 has 13 amino acids. CDR3 loop: CASSLRAYNEQFF. The CDR3 DNA reads as TGTGCCAGCTCGTTGCGGGCCTACAATGAGCAGTTCTTC.

The chain employs TRBV4-1 and TRBJ1-3; perhaps TRBD1 as D (6 bases). CDR3 length: 16 amino acids. The germline V gene encodes CDR1 MGHRA and CDR2 YSYEKL. The ends were cut back, 1 base at V and 7 bases at J, with 17 bases in the middle. CDR3 loop: CASSQAGQHRGNTIYF. DNA of the CDR3: TGCGCCAGCAGCCAAGCCGGACAGCACCGCGGCAACACCATATATTTT.

This clone was detected once. Other DNA sequences in this sample translate to the same CDR3. The chain combines TRBV7-2 with TRBJ2-7, with D unresolved. Looked up from germline, CDR1 is SGHTA and CDR2 is FQGNSA. The CDR3 length is 15 residues. V was pared by 0 bases and J by 0 bases, with 9 bases between. As DNA, the CDR3 is TGTGCCAGCAGCTTAGCACCTGGCACCTCCTACGAGCAGTACTTC. As protein: CASSLAPGTSYEQYF.

The gene calls are TRBV11-2 and TRBJ1-1; 10 positions agree with TRBD1. Germline CDR1 and CDR2: SGHAT and FQNNGV. J was trimmed by 3 bases and V by 3 bases; bases with no gene match: 4. The CDR3 is 15 amino acids. Written as DNA, the CDR3 is TGTGCCAGCAGCTTGGGGGGACAGGGGTACACTGAAGCTTTCTTT. Translation: CASSLGGQGYTEAFF.

A single count supports this clone. The rearrangement joins TRBV28 to TRBJ2-7; TRBD2 matches at 13 bases. The V gene end was trimmed by 5 bases and the J gene end by 2 bases; junction bases not matched to a gene: 6. CDR3 size: 16 residues. Germline V CDR1 and CDR2: MDHEN, SYDVKM. CDR3 loop: CASSAAGTSGTYEQYF. In nucleotides, the CDR3 is TGTGCCAGCAGTGCAGCCGGGACTAGCGGGACCTACGAGCAGTACTTC.

This rearrangement joins TRBV11-3 to TRBJ1-6; D call uncertain. Germline V CDR1 and CDR2: SGHNT, YENEEA. V was pared by 4 bases and J by 10 bases, with 14 bases between. The CDR3 contains 14 residues. The CDR3 here is CASSSRSFFSPLHF. The CDR3 region has the DNA TGTGCCAGCAGCTCGAGGTCCTTTTTCTCACCCCTCCACTTT. Combining the CDR3 with reference TRBV11-3 and TRBJ1-6 gives the whole variable domain EAGVVQSPRYKIIEKKQPVAFWCNPISGHNTLYWYLQNLGQGPELLIRYENEEAVDDSQLPKDRFSAERLKGVDSTLKIQPAELGDSAVYLCASSSRSFFSPLHFGNGTRLTVT.

The rearrangement joins TRBV5-1 to TRBJ1-2; D remains unclear. Looked up from germline, CDR1 is SGHRS and CDR2 is YFSETQ. Trimming took 0 bases from V and 4 from J, leaving 7 bases between them. The length of the CDR3 is 13 residues. DNA for the CDR3: TGCGCCAGCAGCTTGGAGTCCGGCTATGGCTACACCTTC. Translation gives CASSLESGYGYTF.

This clone was observed once. CDR3 residues: CASSLLGQGRETQYF. The CDR3, as DNA: TGTGCCAGCAGCTTGTTGGGACAGGGACGGGAGACCCAGTACTTC. The rearrangement links TRBV5-6 to TRBJ2-5; 9 nucleotides line up with TRBD1. V was pared by 1 base and J by 5 bases, with 6 bases of the junction left unmatched. This CDR3 contains 15 residues. Germline V gene data show CDR1 as SGHDT and CDR2 as YYEEEE.

The V call is TRBV18, the J call TRBJ2-1; 11 nucleotides line up with TRBD2. The CDR3 covers 17 residues. V shed 3 bases and J 3 bases; nucleotides not matched to a gene: 7. Germline CDR1 reads KGHSH; CDR2 reads LQKENI. The CDR3 DNA reads TGTGCCAGCTCACCCACTAGCGGGGGATTAAACTACAATGAGCAGTTCTTC. Protein product: CASSPTSGGLNYNEQFF.

This clone has only a few counts. This chain connects TRBV11-2 to TRBJ1-2; D is possibly TRBD1 (5 bases). V shed 5 bases and J shed 2 bases, with 12 bases lying between them. Germline CDR1 reads SGHAT; CDR2 reads FQNNGV. This CDR3 region has 14 residues. Here the CDR3 reads CASSVGRPNYGYTF. The CDR3 DNA sequence: TGTGCCAGCAGCGTGGGGCGACCAAACTATGGCTACACCTTC.

In its sample, this clone was seen once. This chain connects TRBV27 to TRBJ1-2; D is possibly TRBD1 (6 bases). In germline, CDR1 is MNHEY, CDR2 SMNVEV (reference sequence). V was clipped by 5 bases and J by 8 bases, with 18 bases between them. The CDR3 loop spans 14 amino acids. In nucleotides, the CDR3 is TGTGCCAGCAGTCGGACAGCCCTATCGAGCGGCTACACCTTC. Translated: CASSRTALSSGYTF.

The chain employs TRBV28 and TRBJ2-5; a weak D match, TRBD1 (6 bases). This CDR3 is built from 13 residues. Deletions cut 10 bases from V and 5 bases from J, with 17 bases between. Looked up from germline, CDR1 is MDHEN and CDR2 is SYDVKM. The CDR3 sequence: CATREQGDETQYF. CDR3 in DNA: TGTGCCACTCGAGAACAGGGAGACGAGACCCAGTACTTC.

This chain joins TRBV7-9 and TRBJ1-4; 7 positions agree with TRBD1. CDR1 and CDR2 (germline): SEHNR, FQNEAQ (reference sequence). The CDR3 sequence is 14 residues long. With V trimmed by 4 bases and J by 8 bases, 7 bases remained unmatched. CDR3 DNA: TGTGCCAGCAGCTCGGGGACAGAGAGGGAAAAACTGTTTTTT. Its translation is CASSSGTEREKLFF. The full variable domain, rest sourced from reference TRBV7-9 and TRBJ1-4, is DTGVSQNPRHKITKRGQNVTFRCDPISEHNRLYWYRQTLGQGPEFLTYFQNEAQLEKSRLLSDRFSAERPKGSFSTLEIQRTEQGDSAMYLCASSSGTEREKLFFGSGTQLSVL.

The V call is TRBV5-4, the J call TRBJ1-2; D not certain. Trimming stripped 0 bases from V and 9 bases from J, with 18 bases between. This CDR3 is built from 15 residues. The V gene's germline CDR1 is SGHNT and CDR2 YYREEE (reference sequence). CDR3 nucleotides: TGTGCCAGCAGCTTGGGGATGGGTCTAACCAGGAGCTACACCTTC. This encodes CASSLGMGLTRSYTF. Filled out from reference TRBV5-4 and TRBJ1-2, the complete variable domain reads ETGVTQSPTHLIKTRGQQVTLRCSSQSGHNTVSWYQQALGQGPQFIFQYYREEENGRGNFPPRFSGLQFPNYSSELNVNALELDDSALYLCASSLGMGLTRSYTFGSGTRLTVV.

Here the CDR3 DNA reads TGTGCCAGCAGCGTCACGATGGGAGGGGGAAACACCATATATTTT. Translated: CASSVTMGGGNTIYF. The V and J genes are TRBV7-8 and TRBJ1-3; D is undetermined. Germline V CDR1 and CDR2: SGHVS, FQNEAQ. The V end was cut by 5 bases, the J end by 4 bases, with 15 bases between. CDR3 size: 15 residues. The complete variable domain, with remaining parts taken from reference TRBV7-8 and TRBJ1-3, reads GAGVSQSPRYKVAKRGQDVALRCDPISGHVSLFWYQQALGQGPEFLTYFQNEAQLDKSGLPSDRFFAERPEGSVSTLKIQRTQQEDSAVYLCASSVTMGGGNTIYFGEGSWLTVV.

The J gene is TRBJ1-1, the V gene TRBV11-1, with 8 bases matching TRBD1. V lost 2 bases to trimming and J lost 11 bases; unmatched junction nucleotides: 4. This CDR3 comprises 12 residues. The V gene's germline CDR1 is SGHAT and CDR2 FQDESV (reference sequence). The CDR3 loop is CASSLHQGAAFF. As DNA, the CDR3 is TGTGCCAGCAGCTTACATCAGGGGGCGGCTTTCTTT.

This clone occurred once. The gene calls are TRBV9 and TRBJ2-2; weak D call: TRBD1 (5 bases). This CDR3 is built from 16 residues. From germline, CDR1 is SGDLS and CDR2 YYNGEE. The V and J ends lost 0 bases and 4 bases respectively, with 13 bases between them. Written as DNA, the CDR3 is TGTGCCAGCAGCGTAGCTCAAGGGGTCGTCACCGGGGAGCTGTTTTTT. Residues: CASSVAQGVVTGELFF.

The chain couples TRBV18 to TRBJ2-2; tentative D call: TRBD2 (6 bases). CDR1 is KGHSH and CDR2 is LQKENI in the germline V gene. Trimming removed 3 bases at V and 0 bases at J, with 8 bases between. The CDR3 sequence is 15 residues long. CDR3 sequence reads: CASSPEGPNTGELFF. The CDR3 region has the DNA TGTGCCAGCTCACCGGAGGGGCCGAACACCGGGGAGCTGTTTTTT.

This chain uses TRBV4-3 with TRBJ2-5; 7 bases are shared with TRBD2. The trim removed 0 bases at V and 5 bases at J, leaving 12 bases unmatched. This CDR3 has 17 amino acids. Germline V CDR1 and CDR2: LGHNA, YSLEER. The chain's CDR3 is CASSQDLAGRAGETQYF. The CDR3 bases are TGCGCCAGCAGCCAAGATCTCGCGGGGAGGGCTGGGGAGACCCAGTACTTC.

The rearrangement links TRBV7-7 to TRBJ2-5; 15 bases agree with TRBD2. The CDR3 runs to 16 residues. Germline-derived CDR1 and CDR2 are SSHAT and FNYEAQ (reference sequence). J lost 1 base, V lost 8 bases, and 5 bases had no gene match. CDR3 sequence: CASGLGLAGGQETQYF. As DNA, the CDR3 is TGTGCCAGCGGATTGGGACTAGCGGGGGGCCAAGAGACCCAGTACTTC.

The gene calls are TRBV14 and TRBJ2-7, with D possibly being TRBD2 (6 bases). Germline loops: CDR1 SGHDN, CDR2 FVKESK. The CDR3 totals 16 residues. The germline V and J ends were trimmed by 4 bases and 5 bases, with 21 bases remaining between them. DNA for the CDR3: TGTGCCAGCAGCCTCCTAATCCGGGACTCCCCGGACGAGCAGTACTTC. Translated: CASSLLIRDSPDEQYF.